The 21 T cell receptor beta chains reported below all come from one sample, sequenced in a study of T cells in Graves' hyperthyroidism and ophthalmopathy (dated by TCRdb to the late 2010s). Receptor amplification or capture employed multiplex PCR. The reads were generated on an Illumina HiSeq 2000. The TCR beta CDR3 regions were amplified from the RNA transcripts. A first-round RT-PCR of the TCR CDR3 used the HTBI primer set with the Qiagen OneStep RT-PCR kit. TCRdb cleaned the public reads at Q25 with fastp, built clones with MiXCR and kept in-frame beta chains. Duplicate CDR3 protein sequences are folded into a single record with the most common DNA and genes. This sample holds 300,000 or so distinct CDR3 sequences; approximately 15% were observed only once. The top ten clonotypes cover roughly 31% of the sample. Sequencing used blood. The receptor source for this set is a man aged 30 to 45 with Graves' hyperthyroidism.

The sample holds many counts of this clonotype. The rearrangement uses TRBV5-1 and TRBJ1-1, with D possibly matching TRBD1 (5 bases). The germline V gene encodes CDR1 SGHRS and CDR2 YFSETQ. Deletions cut 1 base from V and 3 bases from J, with 10 bases between. This CDR3 region has 14 residues. The CDR3 DNA reads as TGCGCCAGCAGCTTGCTAGGGGAGGACACTGAAGCTTTCTTT. This translates into CASSLLGEDTEAFF.

This clonotype was seen ten or more times. The rearrangement links TRBV5-1 to TRBJ2-5; tentative D call: TRBD2 (6 bases). The V end lost 7 bases, the J end lost 1 base, and 20 bases lay between the germline ends. The CDR3 has 16 residues. Germline V gene data show CDR1 as SGHRS and CDR2 as YFSETQ. The CDR3 DNA follows: TGCGCCAGCCTCCGGACTCGGCGGGAACCCCAAGAGACCCAGTACTTC. Its protein product is CASLRTRREPQETQYF.

This clonotype has more than one count but fewer than ten. The chain is built from TRBV5-1 and TRBJ1-2; unclear D gene. CDR3 length equals 14 residues. Between the trimmed V and J ends, which lost 5 bases and 5 bases, there was a span of 16 bases. The germline gives CDR1 SGHRS, CDR2 YFSETQ. The CDR3 protein is CASSRAREEYGYTF. CDR3 coding DNA: TGCGCCAGCAGTCGTGCCAGAGAAGAATATGGCTACACCTTC.

This clonotype has a handful of counts. A junction boundary mismatches the germline segment, possibly from a read error. This chain uses TRBV20-1 with TRBJ2-7, with unresolved D. Germline V lookup: CDR1 DFQATT, CDR2 SNEGSKA (reference sequence). There are 16 residues in the CDR3. CDR3 bases: TGCGGTGCTAGAGCCACCCCGTCGGATTCCCCCTACGAGCAGTACTTC. Residues: CGARATPSDSPYEQYF.

This clonotype was seen many times. The V and J genes are TRBV2 and TRBJ2-5; the D gene could be TRBD1 or TRBD2 (5 bases each). The CDR3 consists of 15 residues. Trimming cost V 6 bases and J 5 bases, with 19 bases left between them. CDR1 is SNHLY, CDR2 FYNNEI, per germline. The CDR3 nucleotides read TGTGCCAGCAGGAGGGACCTCTACTACGGGGAGACCCAGTACTTC. Translated, it gives CASRRDLYYGETQYF.

The chain combines TRBV7-9 with TRBJ2-7; 8 bases line up with TRBD2. The germline gives CDR1 SEHNR, CDR2 FQNEAQ (reference sequence). This CDR3 comprises 15 residues. Germline trimming cut 5 bases from V and 5 bases from J; bases unmatched to any gene: 11. The CDR3 spells CASSRSGNRGNEQYF. The CDR3, as DNA: TGTGCCAGCAGCCGTAGCGGGAACCGCGGGAACGAGCAGTACTTC.

This clonotype has only a few counts. CDR3 sequence reads: CAPISGVWGDTEAFF. CDR3 DNA sequence: TGTGCACCCATCTCGGGGGTGTGGGGGGACACTGAAGCTTTCTTT. V is TRBV7-7 and J is TRBJ1-1, with a weak D call TRBD1 (5 bases). The V gene's germline CDR1 is SSHAT and CDR2 FNYEAQ (reference sequence). The CDR3 is 15 residues long.

On this clonotype: An end of the junction differs from the germline gene, which may be a read error. The CDR3 nucleotides read TGCGTCAGCAGGGGTTTGGGACTAGTAGAGGGGGGCTCCTACAATGAGCAGTTCTTC. It is translated as CVSRGLGLVEGGSYNEQFF. The rearrangement joins TRBV10-2 to TRBJ2-1, with 8 nucleotides matching TRBD2. This CDR3 region has 19 residues. Germline assignment: CDR1 WSHSY and CDR2 SAAADI.

This clonotype was seen a few times. The chain uses TRBV12-5 and TRBJ1-4, with 7 nucleotides matching TRBD1. The CDR3 is made up of 17 amino acids. Germline CDR1 is LGHNT and CDR2 is FRNRAP. Losses at the gene ends were 5 bases for V and 4 bases for J; bases not matched to a gene: 13. The CDR3, as DNA: TGTGCTAGTGGTCCGAACTATAACAGGGGCTTTAATGAAAAACTGTTTTTT. Its protein product is CASGPNYNRGFNEKLFF. The full variable domain, its missing parts supplied by reference TRBV12-5 and TRBJ1-4, is DARVTQTPRHKVTEMGQEVTMRCQPILGHNTVFWYRQTMMQGLELLAYFRNRAPLDDSGMPKDRFSAEMPDATLATLKIQPSEPRDSAVYFCASGPNYNRGFNEKLFFGSGTQLSVL.

The sample holds many counts of this clonotype. The chain links TRBV20-1 to TRBJ2-3; possible D gene TRBD2, 6 bases. V dropped 5 bases and J dropped 3 bases, with 12 bases sitting between them. CDR3 length: 13 residues. The V gene's germline CDR1 is DFQATT and CDR2 SNEGSKA (reference sequence). The CDR3 sequence is CSAPREWTDTQYF. CDR3 nucleotide sequence: TGCAGTGCTCCGCGGGAATGGACAGATACGCAGTATTTT.

The genes are TRBV20-1 and TRBJ2-1; 7 nucleotides line up with TRBD2. This CDR3 region has 16 residues. Germline V gene data show CDR1 as DFQATT and CDR2 as SNEGSKA (reference sequence). The junction had 12 bases not matched to a gene; V was cut back by 0 bases and J by 7 bases. The chain's CDR3 is CSARDGSGTVSNEQFF. The CDR3 DNA sequence: TGCAGTGCTAGAGATGGGAGCGGGACCGTAAGTAATGAGCAGTTCTTC.

There are many counts of this clonotype. This chain uses TRBV28 with TRBJ2-7; D ambiguous. The CDR3 has 13 amino acids. Germline CDR1 MDHEN, CDR2 SYDVKM. V was pared by 4 bases and J by 2 bases, with 9 bases between. CDR3 in DNA: TGTGCCAGCAGTTCTACACTCGCCTACGAGCAGTACTTC. It yields the protein CASSSTLAYEQYF.

In this sample, this clonotype turned up many times. This rearrangement joins TRBV2 to TRBJ1-6; D unclear. Trimming left V 7 bases short and J 8 bases short, with 12 bases between. The CDR3 runs to 13 residues. Germline V lookup: CDR1 SNHLY, CDR2 FYNNEI. The CDR3 DNA reads as TGTGCCAGCATGACCTCACGGGATTCACCCCTCCACTTT. Its translation: CASMTSRDSPLHF.

This clonotype was seen at least ten times. The rearrangement links TRBV6-1 to TRBJ1-2; the match to TRBD1 covers 9 bases. Germline CDR1 MNHNS, CDR2 SASEGT. CDR3 length: 13 amino acids. V lost 6 bases and J lost 4; bases outside the gene matches: 3. The CDR3 region is CASRPGQGYGYTF. In DNA, the CDR3 is TGTGCCAGCAGGCCGGGACAGGGCTATGGCTACACCTTC.

This clonotype was counted at least ten times. V is TRBV28 and J is TRBJ1-1; D is perhaps TRBD1 (5 bases). This CDR3 region has 15 residues. CDR1 MDHEN and CDR2 SYDVKM come from the germline V gene. Trimming removed 3 bases from V and 4 bases from J, with 15 bases in between. The CDR3 bases are TGTGCCAGCAGTTTCCCCAGGGCCGGGGGCACTGAAGCTTTCTTT. It translates to CASSFPRAGGTEAFF.

The chain recombines TRBV6-1 with TRBJ1-1; 12 nucleotides align to TRBD1. Trimming removed 5 bases from V and 4 bases from J; junction bases left unmatched: 8. The V gene's germline CDR1 is MNHNS and CDR2 SASEGT. This CDR3 is 16 amino acids long. The CDR3 coding sequence is TGTGCCAGCAGTTCCCGGGACAGGGGGCAGGTCACTGAAGCTTTCTTT. Protein: CASSSRDRGQVTEAFF.

This clonotype was observed at least ten times. The V gene is TRBV5-1, the J gene TRBJ1-2, with 7 nucleotides matching TRBD1. Germline CDR1 reads SGHRS; CDR2 reads YFSETQ. The CDR3 has 15 residues. Trimming took 0 bases from V and 8 from J; bases not matched to a gene: 10. CDR3 region: CASSLESRGTRGYTF. In nucleotides, the CDR3 is TGCGCCAGCAGCTTGGAAAGCAGGGGGACGAGGGGCTACACCTTC.

V is TRBV7-2 and J is TRBJ2-7; 8 bases align to TRBD1. V gave up 0 bases and J gave up 3 bases; unmatched junction bases: 1. Germline assignment: CDR1 SGHTA and CDR2 FQGNSA. The CDR3 is 14 residues long. The CDR3 protein is CASSLATGDYEQYF. Here the CDR3 DNA reads TGTGCCAGCAGCTTAGCGACAGGGGACTACGAGCAGTACTTC.

This clonotype was observed a few times. The chain joins TRBV12-3 or TRBV12-4 to TRBJ2-6; perhaps TRBD2 as D (6 bases). CDR3 length equals 18 residues. V was clipped by 7 bases and J by 0 bases, with 19 bases between them. This chain's CDR3 is CASTQPGEPLSGANVLTF. Here the CDR3 DNA reads TGTGCCAGCACCCAACCGGGGGAACCCCTCTCTGGGGCCAACGTCCTGACTTTC.

The sample holds many counts of this clonotype. The gene calls are TRBV20-1 and TRBJ2-1; TRBD2 agrees at 12 bases. V trimming: 0 bases; J trimming: 0 bases; junction bases outside the gene matches: 0. Germline V gene sequence: CDR1 DFQATT, CDR2 SNEGSKA (reference sequence). This CDR3 spans 16 amino acids. CDR3 residues: CSARETSGSSYNEQFF. As DNA, the CDR3 is TGCAGTGCTAGAGAGACTAGCGGGAGCTCCTACAATGAGCAGTTCTTC.

This clonotype was seen ten or more times. The chain uses TRBV7-2 and TRBJ2-7; TRBD2 matches 10 bases. The CDR3 sequence is 17 residues long. V dropped 3 bases and J dropped 1; count of bases not matched to a gene: 9. Germline CDR1 is SGHTA and CDR2 is FQGNSA. This CDR3 is CASSFLRSGRASYEQYF. In DNA form, the CDR3 reads TGTGCCAGCAGCTTTCTGAGGAGCGGGAGGGCTTCCTACGAGCAGTACTTC.